The clone carrying this T cell receptor (beta chain) has more than one count but fewer than ten. Its antigen is still unknown. TCRdb passed the 5' RACE reads through MiXCR, listing each CDR3 protein once. The sample holds roughly 200,000 distinct CDR3 sequences, 16% seen once. The entry originates in a study of T-cell memory formation after mild COVID-19. Study observations and caveats: The SARS-CoV-2 specificity of second-wave clones reaching peak at day 37 remained unverified.

This CDR3 comprises 14 residues. V shed 4 bases, J shed 2 bases, and the junction held 3 bases outside the gene matches. Germline CDR1 reads SGHTA; CDR2 reads FQGNSA. The source of this sequence is an adult woman who had mild COVID-19 (a few samples of this study predate the infection). Cell type and time point are not known. The rearrangement links TRBV7-2 to TRBJ2-3; TRBD1 agrees at 7 bases. Sequencing used PBMCs or a T cell subset sorted from them (not recorded which). Written as DNA, the CDR3 is TGTGCCAGCAGCTCCGGACAGGCCACAGATACGCAGTATTTT. Translation: CASSSGQATDTQYF.